This T cell receptor (beta chain) is drawn from a study of T cell responses to AZD1222 COVID-19 vaccine. Study details: The analysis combined second doses at about 4 or about 12 weeks.

Study-wide results and caveats: After two AZD1222 doses, spike-specific TCR breadth and depth rose versus day 0. In a largely white British group with more females than males, clonal diversity was possibly underestimated. Without day 14 samples, only post-peak T cell repertoires were studied.

Looked up from germline, CDR1 is LNHDA and CDR2 is SQIVND (reference sequence). V was pared by 7 bases and J by 7 bases, with 14 bases between. The CDR3 loop spans 13 amino acids. As for this clone: Its antigen is undetermined.

Produced via immunoSEQ multiplex PCR; TCRdb's table is partial and in-frame only. The data show some 150,000 clones, about nine tenths seen once. The TCR comes from an adult in good health. The specimen comprised peripheral blood, sampled on day 0 of AZD1222 vaccination. The rearrangement links TRBV19 to TRBJ2-1, with D possibly TRBD2 on 6 matching bases. CDR3 sequence: CASMETSRNEQFF. CDR3 DNA sequence: TGTGCCAGTATGGAGACTAGTAGGAATGAGCAGTTCTTC.